Sequencing of this TCR beta chain was carried out in a study of beta chain features in type 1 diabetes. As for the study in general: Age, gender and cell yields were similar between patients and healthy donors. Broader study findings: For patients and controls alike, PCR might favor shorter templates to the same degree.

Every bit of the isolated RNA underwent reverse transcription, so sequencing read expressed TCRB transcripts. Naive, central memory and regulatory T cell samples came to a mean of about 4 million reads. Libraries were prepared by immunoSEQ multiplex PCR; TCRdb keeps only in-frame clonotypes and omits some of them. The table lists about 140,000 clones, roughly 10% of them singletons. The CDR3 covers 15 residues. Germline CDR1 and CDR2: SGHAT and FQNNGV. Trimming removed 1 base from V and 9 bases from J; junction bases left unmatched: 7. Worth noting for this clone: As yet, its antigen is unknown.

The sample taken for sequencing was central memory CD4+ T cells from blood. The rearrangement links TRBV11-2 to TRBJ2-1; 9 nucleotides line up with TRBD1. The TCR was taken from a middle-aged woman in good health. CDR3 protein: CASSLAQWTGAEQFF. The DNA of the CDR3 is TGTGCCAGCAGCTTAGCCCAGTGGACAGGGGCTGAGCAGTTCTTC.